These 30 T cell receptor beta chains came from one sample sequenced in a study of T cells in Graves' hyperthyroidism and ophthalmopathy. Amplified regions were TCR beta CDR3 sequences from RNA transcripts. TCR CDR3 regions were first amplified by RT-PCR with HTBI primers. One entry per CDR3 protein results from TCRdb running MiXCR on the multiplex PCR reads. Here the sample spans roughly 840,000 distinct CDR3 sequences, around 39% being singletons. Sequenced sample: blood. Receptors were obtained from a man in his late teens or twenties with Graves' hyperthyroidism.

This clonotype occurred many times. The chain combines TRBV7-9 with TRBJ2-7, with 7 positions matching TRBD1. CDR3 length equals 13 residues. The J segment lost 6 bases and the V segment lost 6 bases, leaving 8 bases of the junction unmatched. The V gene's germline CDR1 is SEHNR and CDR2 FQNEAQ (reference sequence). The CDR3 spells CASSWGRGREQYF. CDR3 nucleotides: TGTGCCAGCAGTTGGGGAAGGGGGCGCGAGCAGTACTTC. The full variable domain, with the rest looked up from reference TRBV7-9 and TRBJ2-7, is DTGVSQNPRHKITKRGQNVTFRCDPISEHNRLYWYRQTLGQGPEFLTYFQNEAQLEKSRLLSDRFSAERPKGSFSTLEIQRTEQGDSAMYLCASSWGRGREQYFGPGTRLTVT.

This clonotype was observed once. V gene TRBV7-2 combines with J gene TRBJ1-1, with 7 bases fitting TRBD1. The V gene's germline CDR1 is SGHTA and CDR2 FQGNSA. V lost 5 bases to trimming and J lost 1 base; unmatched junction nucleotides: 10. There are 16 residues in the CDR3. The DNA for the CDR3 is TGTGCCAGCAGCCCCGAGGGGAGGGGGCCGAACACTGAAGCTTTCTTT. It codes for CASSPEGRGPNTEAFF. Full variable domain (missing parts from reference TRBV7-2 and TRBJ1-1): GAGVSQSPSNKVTEKGKDVELRCDPISGHTALYWYRQSLGQGLEFLIYFQGNSAPDKSGLPSDRFSAERTGGSVSTLTIQRTQQEDSAVYLCASSPEGRGPNTEAFFGQGTRLTVV.

This clonotype was observed once. The CDR3 reads CAIQGSEGEGNTIYF. Written as DNA, the CDR3 is TGTGCCATCCAGGGGTCTGAAGGGGAAGGAAACACCATATATTTT. This sequence joins TRBV10-3 and TRBJ1-3, with D possibly being TRBD1 (6 bases). V was pared by 8 bases and J by 4 bases, with 18 bases between. The CDR3 has 15 amino acids. The germline gives CDR1 ENHRY, CDR2 SYGVKD.

This rearrangement joins TRBV7-9 to TRBJ2-2; 9 nucleotides agree with TRBD1. CDR1 and CDR2 from the germline V gene are SEHNR and FQNEAQ (reference sequence). Trimming at V came to 6 bases and at J to 8 bases, leaving 7 bases not matched to a gene. This CDR3 has 14 residues. The CDR3 DNA sequence: TGTGCCAGCAGTTGGGGACAGGGAAGAGGGGAGCTGTTTTTT. It specifies CASSWGQGRGELFF. The complete variable domain, with remaining parts taken from reference TRBV7-9 and TRBJ2-2, reads DTGVSQNPRHKITKRGQNVTFRCDPISEHNRLYWYRQTLGQGPEFLTYFQNEAQLEKSRLLSDRFSAERPKGSFSTLEIQRTEQGDSAMYLCASSWGQGRGELFFGEGSRLTVL.

The chain has TRBV11-2 and TRBJ2-7; the match to TRBD2 covers 10 bases. V lost 5 bases and J lost 3; bases outside the gene matches: 13. Per germline, CDR1 SGHAT and CDR2 FQNNGV. The CDR3 has 17 residues. CDR3 sequence (DNA): TGTGCCAGCAGCCAGTATACCCTAGCGGGAGCTTTCTACGAGCAGTACTTC. Its translation is CASSQYTLAGAFYEQYF.

This clonotype was seen ten or more times. The CDR3 DNA sequence: TGTGCCAGCAGCCACGGAAGGGCCTACGAGCAGTACTTC. Translated, it gives CASSHGRAYEQYF. The gene calls are TRBV7-2 and TRBJ2-7; the D is unclear. Germline-derived CDR1 and CDR2 are SGHTA and FQGNSA. The CDR3 is made up of 13 amino acids. V lost 5 bases and J 2 bases, leaving 10 bases between the germline ends.

This clonotype was recorded many times. The rearrangement joins TRBV7-2 to TRBJ1-3, with D possibly TRBD1 on 6 matching bases. Deletions cut 5 bases from V and 2 bases from J, with 10 bases between. The CDR3 is made up of 14 amino acids. Germline V gives CDR1 SGHTA, CDR2 FQGNSA. CDR3 nucleotides: TGTGCCAGCAGCCCACAGGGAACTGGAAACACCATATATTTT. This gives the protein CASSPQGTGNTIYF.

Regarding this clonotype: This may stem from a read error, because a much larger clone lies one nucleotide away. The V call is TRBV7-2, the J call TRBJ1-4; a weak D match, TRBD1 (6 bases). Germline-derived CDR1 and CDR2 are SGHTA and FQGNSA. Trimming left V 4 bases short and J 8 bases short, with 14 bases between. The length of the CDR3 is 14 residues. This chain's CDR3 is CASSSGAAVEKLFF. Written as DNA, the CDR3 is TGTGCCAGCAGCTCAGGGGCCGCGGTAGAAAAACTGTTTTTT.

There are a few counts of this clonotype. The chain joins TRBV4-1 to TRBJ1-5; maybe TRBD1 (6 bases). The length of the CDR3 is 15 residues. The V and J ends lost 1 base and 3 bases respectively, with 10 bases between them. CDR1 is MGHRA and CDR2 is YSYEKL in the germline V gene. CDR3 nucleotides: TGCGCCAGCAGCCAAGCAGGGGCAGTCAATCAGCCCCAGCATTTT. Amino acids: CASSQAGAVNQPQHF.

This clonotype was recorded at least ten times. V usage is TRBV29-1 and J usage is TRBJ2-7; no clear D gene. Trimming shortened V by 7 bases and J by 1 base, and 14 bases separated the two germline ends. From germline, CDR1 is SQVTM and CDR2 ANQGSEA. The CDR3 contains 13 residues. This CDR3 reads CSAGPGPSYEQYF. The CDR3 DNA follows: TGCAGCGCTGGGCCAGGACCTTCCTACGAGCAGTACTTC.

The CDR3 bases are TGCGCCAGCAGTGTCATACTGGCCGGGGAGCTGTTTTTT. It codes for CASSVILAGELFF. The chain is built from TRBV10-1 and TRBJ2-2; D uncertain. In germline, CDR1 is WNHNN, CDR2 SYGVQD (reference sequence). Trimming shortened V by 4 bases and J by 6 bases, and 9 bases separated the two germline ends. This CDR3 is built from 13 residues.

This clonotype was seen once. Its ends do not fully match the called genes, so a read error is possible. The gene calls are TRBV7-9 and TRBJ2-7; D is possibly TRBD1 or TRBD2 (5 bases each). The CDR3 is made up of 15 amino acids. Germline CDR1 is SEHNR and CDR2 is FQNEAQ (reference sequence). The CDR3 sequence is CASSLARGARSEQYF. The CDR3 region has the DNA TGTGCCAGCAGTTTAGCGAGGGGCGCCCGCAGCGAGCAGTACTTC.

Comment on this clonotype: With a much larger clone just one base away, this may be a read error. This chain connects TRBV7-2 to TRBJ2-2; no firm D call. The CDR3 contains 16 residues. Germline CDR1 and CDR2: SGHTA and FQGNSA. Trimming removed 1 base from V and 6 bases from J, with 15 bases in between. CDR3 protein: CASSLGLPKGSGELFF. CDR3 sequence (DNA): TGTGCCAGCAGCTTAGGGCTACCAAAGGGTTCCGGGGAGCTGTTTTTT.

Notes on this clonotype: One junction end does not reproduce the germline sequence, and a read error may be involved. V is TRBV10-3 and J is TRBJ2-7, with D possibly being TRBD1 (5 bases). The CDR3 consists of 15 residues. Germline assignment: CDR1 ENHRY and CDR2 SYGVKD. The CDR3 DNA is TGTGCCAGCAGTTCCCAGGGTGTGGAAGCGTACGAGCAGTACTTC. Its translation: CASSSQGVEAYEQYF.

For the CDR3, the DNA is TGTGCCAGCTCCTCAGCCATCGGCACCGGGGAGCTGTTTTTT. Protein sequence: CASSSAIGTGELFF. The rearrangement joins TRBV11-2 to TRBJ2-2; unclear D gene. The germline V gene has CDR1 SGHAT and CDR2 FQNNGV. This CDR3 region has 14 residues. Trimming shortened V by 8 bases and J by 4 bases, and 14 bases separated the two germline ends.

This clonotype was counted a single time. This chain uses TRBV7-2 with TRBJ1-2, with a tentative D call TRBD1 (6 bases). This CDR3 is 14 amino acids long. V lost 4 bases and J lost 2, with 11 bases in between. Germline V gene lookup returns CDR1 SGHTA and CDR2 FQGNSA. In DNA form, the CDR3 reads TGTGCCAGCAGCTCAAGGAGGGGGAACTATGGCTACACCTTC. Protein sequence: CASSSRRGNYGYTF.

The rearrangement links TRBV20-1 to TRBJ1-1; 11 positions agree with TRBD1. The CDR3 extends over 17 amino acids. CDR1 is DFQATT and CDR2 is SNEGSKA in the germline V gene (reference sequence). V lost 3 bases and J lost 0; bases outside the gene matches: 9. Written as DNA, the CDR3 is TGCAGTGCTAGGGGGGGACAGGGGGGTCCTATGAACACTGAAGCTTTCTTT. Amino acid sequence: CSARGGQGGPMNTEAFF.

The chain recombines TRBV5-1 with TRBJ1-4; D gene uncertain. The V gene lost 5 bases and the J gene lost 7 bases, with 12 bases spanning the gap. The germline V gene has CDR1 SGHRS and CDR2 YFSETQ. The CDR3 has 13 amino acids. The CDR3 DNA sequence: TGCGCCAGCAGTGTCCTCTGGGGTGAAAAACTGTTTTTT. As protein: CASSVLWGEKLFF.

V gene TRBV7-9 combines with J gene TRBJ2-5; D unclear. CDR1 and CDR2 from the germline V gene are SEHNR and FQNEAQ (reference sequence). Trimming shortened V by 5 bases and J by 2 bases, and 15 bases separated the two germline ends. The CDR3 covers 15 residues. The DNA of the CDR3 is TGTGCCAGCAGCCCTCGCTCTAGGGCTCAAGAGACCCAGTACTTC. Protein: CASSPRSRAQETQYF.

Ten or more counts support this clonotype. The rearrangement links TRBV15 to TRBJ2-5, with a weak D call TRBD1 (5 bases). The CDR3 extends over 15 amino acids. Trimming pared 0 bases from V and 4 bases from J, leaving 12 bases between. CDR1 and CDR2 from the germline V gene are LNHNV and YYDKDF (reference sequence). The CDR3 nucleotides are TGTGCCACCAGCAGAGAGACAGTGAACCCAGAGACCCAGTACTTC. Its protein is CATSRETVNPETQYF.

This clonotype was observed at least ten times. The rearrangement links TRBV10-3 to TRBJ2-7, with a possible D match to TRBD2 (6 bases). This CDR3 region has 16 residues. CDR1 ENHRY and CDR2 SYGVKD come from the germline V gene. Trimming removed 2 bases at V and 2 bases at J, with 16 bases between. CDR3 sequence: CAISEPHRSGPYEQYF. As DNA, the CDR3 is TGTGCCATCAGTGAGCCCCATAGAAGCGGGCCCTACGAGCAGTACTTC.

The gene calls are TRBV10-3 and TRBJ1-5, with D unclear. The CDR3 consists of 14 residues. Per the germline V gene, CDR1 is ENHRY and CDR2 is SYGVKD. V dropped 11 bases and J dropped 2 bases, with 16 bases sitting between them. In DNA, the CDR3 is TGTGCCCCCGCTAAAGGGATGGGCAATCAGCCCCAGCATTTT. Its protein product is CAPAKGMGNQPQHF.

This chain connects TRBV12-3 or TRBV12-4 to TRBJ2-5, with D tentatively TRBD2 (6 bases). V lost 5 bases to trimming and J lost 13 bases, with 11 bases between them. The CDR3 has 10 amino acids. The CDR3 spells CASSDGTRYF. CDR3 in DNA: TGTGCCAGCAGTGATGGGACTCGGTACTTC.

This clonotype has a handful of counts. This CDR3 is CASSYSTVREKLFF. The CDR3 bases are TGTGCCAGCAGTTACTCGACAGTCAGGGAAAAACTGTTTTTT. The chain carries TRBV6-5 and TRBJ1-4; the D gene is possibly TRBD1 (5 bases). Trimming removed 0 bases from V and 8 bases from J, with 10 bases in between. This CDR3 has 14 amino acids. Germline V CDR1 and CDR2: MNHEY, SVGAGI.

The V call is TRBV5-4, the J call TRBJ1-1; D ambiguous. This CDR3 has 15 amino acids. Germline V gene sequence: CDR1 SGHNT, CDR2 YYREEE (reference sequence). The V end was cut by 0 bases, the J end by 2 bases, with 11 bases between. CDR3 region: CASSLEGRPNTEAFF. For the CDR3, the DNA is TGTGCCAGCAGCTTGGAAGGCAGACCAAACACTGAAGCTTTCTTT. Variable domain in full (rest from reference TRBV5-4 and TRBJ1-1): ETGVTQSPTHLIKTRGQQVTLRCSSQSGHNTVSWYQQALGQGPQFIFQYYREEENGRGNFPPRFSGLQFPNYSSELNVNALELDDSALYLCASSLEGRPNTEAFFGQGTRLTVV.

This clonotype was seen ten or more times. The CDR3 sequence: CASSFDRGLAFF. The DNA of the CDR3 is TGCGCCAGCAGCTTTGACAGGGGTTTAGCTTTCTTT. This chain connects TRBV5-1 to TRBJ1-1, with 8 bases identical to TRBD1. The trim removed 2 bases at V and 10 bases at J, leaving 4 bases unmatched. This CDR3 comprises 12 residues. In germline, CDR1 is SGHRS, CDR2 YFSETQ.

Note on this clonotype: A much more abundant neighbour one base away suggests this may be a read error. V is TRBV29-1 and J is TRBJ2-5; 7 bases fit TRBD1. Germline V gene lookup returns CDR1 SQVTM and CDR2 ANQGSEA. CDR3 length equals 12 residues. Here the CDR3 reads CCAPGQQETQYF. The CDR3 nucleotides read TGCTGCGCCCCGGGACAGCAAGAGACCCAGTACTTC. The complete variable domain, with remaining parts taken from reference TRBV29-1 and TRBJ2-5, reads SAVISQKPSRDICQRGTSLTIQCQVDSQVTMMFWYRQQPGQSLTLIATANQGSEATYESGFVIDKFPISRPNLTFSTLTVSNMSPEDSSIYLCCAPGQQETQYFGPGTRLLVL.

The table lists this clonotype with a few counts. The chain links TRBV20-1 to TRBJ1-3; D gene uncertain. Trimming removed 0 bases at V and 0 bases at J, with 12 bases between. The CDR3 contains 16 residues. Germline V lookup: CDR1 DFQATT, CDR2 SNEGSKA (reference sequence). Written as DNA, the CDR3 is TGCAGTGCTAGAGATCTTTTAGCAACCTCTGGAAACACCATATATTTT. Protein: CSARDLLATSGNTIYF.

The J gene is TRBJ2-7, the V gene TRBV28; D may be TRBD2 (7 bases). Germline CDR1 reads MDHEN; CDR2 reads SYDVKM. Trimming took 1 base from V and 6 from J, leaving 13 bases between them. This CDR3 has 14 amino acids. As DNA, the CDR3 is TGTGCCAGCAGTTTATACGGGGGGCGCGTCGAGCAGTACTTC. It is translated as CASSLYGGRVEQYF.

This clonotype was recorded at least ten times. The chain employs TRBV15 and TRBJ1-1; D not resolved. Germline CDR1 LNHNV, CDR2 YYDKDF (reference sequence). The CDR3 consists of 15 residues. Trimming left V 0 bases short and J 1 base short, with 9 bases between. The CDR3 here is CATSRDMGKNTEAFF. Written as DNA, the CDR3 is TGTGCCACCAGCAGAGATATGGGCAAGAACACTGAAGCTTTCTTT.